A single sample is the source of the 21 T cell receptor beta chains below, sequenced in a study of PD-L1 blockade in urothelial cancer. Profiling relied on immunoSEQ multiplex PCR, and the TCRdb table lists in-frame clones only, not all of them. The top ten hold about 5.3% of the sample, which has some 54,000 clones, 84% seen once. The sample here was PBMCs, taken around atezolizumab (anti-PD-L1) treatment. The receptors here all came from a man aged 40-49 years with urothelial cancer.

The chain uses TRBV9 and TRBJ2-1; D unresolved. The CDR3 runs 14 residues. V was cut by 3 bases and J by 10 bases, with 17 bases left in between. The germline gives CDR1 SGDLS, CDR2 YYNGEE. CDR3 residues: CASSATGGGGEQFF. The DNA of the CDR3 is TGTGCCAGCAGCGCCACTGGCGGTGGTGGCGAGCAGTTCTTC.

The chain is built from TRBV9 and TRBJ2-2; 7 positions agree with TRBD1. Trimming removed 0 bases from V and 3 bases from J; junction bases left unmatched: 2. Germline CDR1 reads SGDLS; CDR2 reads YYNGEE. The CDR3 contains 15 residues. Written as DNA, the CDR3 is TGTGCCAGCAGCGTAGAGGGACAGTACACCGGGGAGCTGTTTTTT. Protein product: CASSVEGQYTGELFF.

The chain links TRBV18 to TRBJ2-2; 7 bases align to TRBD1. Losses at the gene ends were 6 bases for V and 4 bases for J; bases not matched to a gene: 5. Germline values: CDR1 KGHSH, CDR2 LQKENI. The CDR3 runs 14 residues. The CDR3 region is CASSGQESTGELFF. In DNA form, the CDR3 reads TGTGCCAGCTCCGGACAGGAGAGCACCGGGGAGCTGTTTTTT. The full variable domain, rest sourced from reference TRBV18 and TRBJ2-2, is NAGVMQNPRHLVRRRGQEARLRCSPMKGHSHVYWYRQLPEEGLKFMVYLQKENIIDESGMPKERFSAEFPKEGPSILRIQQVVRGDSAAYFCASSGQESTGELFFGEGSRLTVL.

This clone was seen more than once but under ten times. The V gene is TRBV7-8, the J gene TRBJ1-1; D is ambiguous. Germline CDR1 and CDR2: SGHVS and FQNEAQ. Trimming left V 5 bases short and J 1 base short, with 14 bases between. The CDR3 length is 15 residues. CDR3 sequence reads: CASSTNQAQNTEAFF. CDR3 coding DNA: TGTGCCAGCAGCACAAATCAGGCCCAGAACACTGAAGCTTTCTTT.

The V call is TRBV18, the J call TRBJ2-1; TRBD2 is a possible D gene (6 bases). CDR1 and CDR2 (germline): KGHSH, LQKENI. V lost 3 bases, J lost 2 bases, and 11 bases lay in between. The CDR3 sequence is 15 residues long. CDR3 DNA sequence: TGTGCCAGCTCACCCCGGGAGTCTGCCTACAATGAGCAGTTCTTC. Protein sequence: CASSPRESAYNEQFF.

The chain combines TRBV15 with TRBJ1-1, with D possibly matching TRBD1 (6 bases). This CDR3 region has 15 residues. V was pared by 0 bases and J by 7 bases, with 15 bases between. CDR1 is LNHNV, CDR2 YYDKDF, per germline (reference sequence). The CDR3 spells CATSREMWGHYEAFF. The CDR3 region has the DNA TGTGCCACCAGCAGAGAAATGTGGGGGCATTATGAAGCTTTCTTT.

This sequence joins TRBV2 and TRBJ1-5, with 10 bases matching TRBD1. Germline V lookup: CDR1 SNHLY, CDR2 FYNNEI. The CDR3 runs to 14 residues. V lost 4 bases, J lost 4 bases, and 1 base stayed unmatched. The CDR3 here is CASSAGQGNQPQHF. CDR3 DNA: TGTGCCAGCAGTGCGGGACAGGGGAATCAGCCCCAGCATTTT. Looking up the rest from reference TRBV2 and TRBJ1-5 gives the full variable domain: EPEVTQTPSHQVTQMGQEVILRCVPISNHLYFYWYRQILGQKVEFLVSFYNNEISEKSEIFDDQFSVERPDGSNFTLKIRSTKLEDSAMYFCASSAGQGNQPQHFGDGTRLSIL.

This chain's CDR3 is CASSKAGGEYRITSGSTSQHEQYF. The CDR3 coding sequence is TGTGCCAGCAGCAAAGCGGGTGGAGAGTACAGAATTACTAGCGGGAGCACCAGTCAACACGAGCAGTACTTC. J is TRBJ2-7 and V is TRBV21-1; TRBD2, the D gene given by the table, was not confirmed from the DNA. TRBV21-1 is termed a pseudogene. The CDR3 contains 24 residues.

The J gene is TRBJ2-5, the V gene TRBV9, with D possibly TRBD2 on 7 matching bases. Looked up from germline, CDR1 is SGDLS and CDR2 is YYNGEE. V dropped 0 bases and J dropped 5 bases, with 8 bases sitting between them. The length of the CDR3 is 13 residues. The CDR3 loop is CASSVEGGETQYF. DNA of the CDR3: TGTGCCAGCAGCGTAGAGGGGGGGGAGACCCAGTACTTC.

This sequence joins TRBV19 and TRBJ2-3; the match to TRBD1 covers 7 bases. The J segment lost 3 bases and the V segment lost 3 bases, leaving 6 bases of the junction unmatched. This CDR3 has 15 amino acids. The germline CDR1 and CDR2 sequences are LNHDA and SQIVND (reference sequence). The CDR3 loop is CASSMWDSRTDTQYF. In nucleotides, the CDR3 is TGTGCCAGTAGTATGTGGGACAGCAGGACAGATACGCAGTATTTT.

This sequence joins TRBV7-9 and TRBJ1-3; D is ambiguous. This CDR3 contains 13 residues. Trimming removed 5 bases at V and 8 bases at J, with 13 bases between. The germline V gene encodes CDR1 SEHNR and CDR2 FQNEAQ (reference sequence). Here the CDR3 reads CASSHRQDYTIYF. The CDR3 nucleotides read TGTGCCAGCAGCCACAGACAAGATTACACCATATATTTT.

The rearrangement joins TRBV28 to TRBJ2-7; maybe TRBD1 (5 bases). The CDR3 is 13 amino acids. Germline V gene sequence: CDR1 MDHEN, CDR2 SYDVKM. The V gene lost 5 bases and the J gene lost 6 bases, with 14 bases spanning the gap. CDR3 loop: CASSGPGLGEQYF. The CDR3 DNA is TGTGCCAGCAGTGGGCCAGGGCTGGGCGAGCAGTACTTC.

The V gene is TRBV7-2, the J gene TRBJ2-1; D gene uncertain. The germline V gene has CDR1 SGHTA and CDR2 FQGNSA. This CDR3 is built from 19 residues. The V end lost 4 bases, the J end lost 4 bases, and 26 bases lay between the germline ends. The CDR3 region is CASSSSFPPRWALYNEQFF. DNA for the CDR3: TGTGCCAGCAGCTCCTCCTTCCCACCACGATGGGCGTTGTACAATGAGCAGTTCTTC.

This rearrangement joins TRBV30 to TRBJ2-7; TRBD1 is a possible D gene (6 bases). The CDR3 has 12 amino acids. Trimming shortened V by 5 bases and J by 0 bases, and 8 bases separated the two germline ends. CDR1 is GTSNPN, CDR2 SVGIG, per germline (reference sequence). This CDR3 reads CAWDRSSYEQYF. In DNA, the CDR3 is TGTGCCTGGGACAGGAGCTCCTACGAGCAGTACTTC.

This chain joins TRBV11-2 and TRBJ2-3; D may be TRBD2 (6 bases). V lost 5 bases and J lost 2, with 11 bases in between. This CDR3 has 14 amino acids. CDR1 is SGHAT, CDR2 FQNNGV, per germline. CDR3 in amino acids: CASSRRRATDTQYF. The CDR3 DNA reads TGTGCCAGCAGCCGCCGGAGGGCCACAGATACGCAGTATTTT.

This rearrangement joins TRBV25-1 to TRBJ2-7, with 10 bases that match TRBD1. CDR3 length equals 13 residues. Germline V lookup: CDR1 MGHDK, CDR2 SYGVNS. V lost 8 bases and J lost 10; bases outside the gene matches: 11. In nucleotides, the CDR3 is TGTGCCAGCCGGCCGGGACAGGGGATGGAACAGTACTTC. Encoded protein: CASRPGQGMEQYF.

The CDR3: CASSPRRDSYGYTF. The CDR3 region has the DNA TGTGCCAGCAGCCCCCGAAGGGACAGCTATGGCTACACCTTC. The V call is TRBV6-5, the J call TRBJ1-2, with TRBD1 identical over 7 bases. The CDR3 contains 14 residues. Looked up from germline, CDR1 is MNHEY and CDR2 is SVGAGI. V lost 6 bases to trimming and J lost 4 bases; unmatched junction nucleotides: 8.

This sequence joins TRBV7-3 and TRBJ2-5; 7 nucleotides align to TRBD2. The V gene's germline CDR1 is SGHTA and CDR2 FQGTGA. The CDR3 sequence is 13 residues long. The V segment lost 4 bases and the J segment 5 bases; nucleotides outside the gene matches: 4. The CDR3, as DNA: TGTGCCAGCAGCTCCGGGACTACCGAGACCCAGTACTTC. Protein: CASSSGTTETQYF.

This clone appeared a single time. V usage is TRBV5-1 and J usage is TRBJ2-2, with D hard to call. Germline V gives CDR1 SGHRS, CDR2 YFSETQ. V shed 0 bases and J shed 5 bases, with 14 bases lying between them. The CDR3 runs 16 residues. CDR3 in amino acids: CASSLARQPTTGELFF. The CDR3 coding sequence is TGCGCCAGCAGCTTGGCCAGGCAGCCGACGACCGGGGAGCTGTTTTTT.

Only a few counts were recorded for this clone. An end of the junction does not agree with germline; a read error may underlie this. The rearrangement uses TRBV7-2 and TRBJ2-5; TRBD1 aligns across 7 bases. CDR3 length equals 14 residues. Germline V gives CDR1 SGHTA, CDR2 FQGNSA. The DNA of the CDR3 is TGTGCCAGCACCTTAGGGACAGCCCAAGAGACCCAGTACTTC. It encodes CASTLGTAQETQYF.

The chain carries TRBV9 and TRBJ2-7, with 10 bases lining up with TRBD2. Germline CDR1 and CDR2: SGDLS and YYNGEE. This CDR3 spans 14 amino acids. The trim removed 3 bases at V and 1 base at J, leaving 1 base unmatched. CDR3 sequence (DNA): TGTGCCAGCAGCGCGACTAGCGGGTCCTACGAGCAGTACTTC. This translates into CASSATSGSYEQYF.